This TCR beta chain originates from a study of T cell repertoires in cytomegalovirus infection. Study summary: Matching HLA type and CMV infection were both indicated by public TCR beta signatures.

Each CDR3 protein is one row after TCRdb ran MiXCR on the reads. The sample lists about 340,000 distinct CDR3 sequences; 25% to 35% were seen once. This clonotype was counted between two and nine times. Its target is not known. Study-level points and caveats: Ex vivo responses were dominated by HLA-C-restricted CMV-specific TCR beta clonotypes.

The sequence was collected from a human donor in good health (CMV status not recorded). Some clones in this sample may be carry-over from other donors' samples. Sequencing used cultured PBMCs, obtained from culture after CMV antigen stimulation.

The CDR3 DNA is TGTGCCAGCTCACCTAAGCAGGGCCCGAACTATGGCTACACCTTC. Translated, it gives CASSPKQGPNYGYTF. This chain links TRBV18 with TRBJ1-2, with a possible D match to TRBD1 (5 bases). CDR1 and CDR2 from the germline V gene are KGHSH and LQKENI. V was cut by 3 bases and J by 2 bases, with 13 bases left in between. The CDR3 is 15 residues long.